The sequence of this TCR beta chain was determined in a study of OX40 agonist ivuxolimab in advanced cancers. Study details: Partial responses were recorded for three patients, including one with hepatocellular carcinoma and two with cutaneous melanoma.

The CDR3 extends over 15 amino acids. Repertoires were generated with immunoSEQ multiplex PCR, while TCRdb's copy carries only in-frame clones and drops some. The data contain about 88,000 clones, 87% of them seen just once; the ten biggest clones take up around 1.5%. This clone has just one count. The antigen is not known. Collection of blood occurred at baseline, at cycle 4 day 1, and at cycle 7 day 1. Overall study findings and caveats: Some patients without response likewise showed low normalized clonal expansion. CD8+ T cells (on average) carried more expanded clones than CD4+ T cells.

This specimen consisted of CD4+ or CD8+ T cells sorted from blood, obtained in a trial of the OX40 agonist ivuxolimab. This TCR was recovered from an adult with an advanced solid tumor such as melanoma, head and neck, liver or kidney cancer. The chain is built from TRBV21-1 and TRBJ2-1; whether TRBD1, the table's D call, matches the DNA was not checked. TRBV21-1 is noted as a pseudogene. The DNA for the CDR3 is TGTGCCAGCACCCGAAGGGGGAAGGGTTACAATGAGCAGTTCTTC. As protein: CASTRRGKGYNEQFF.